The rows below give T cell receptor beta chains drawn from one sample of a study of T cells in Graves' hyperthyroidism and ophthalmopathy. Each CDR3 protein gets one entry after TCRdb re-called the multiplex PCR reads with MiXCR. The table includes roughly 250,000 distinct CDR3 sequences, less than 15% detected once. The sample taken for sequencing was blood. Receptors were obtained from a woman aged 40 to 49 with Graves' hyperthyroidism that later progressed to Graves' ophthalmopathy. Each CDR3 is given with its conserved first and last residue. The D gene is left open where the match is weak. A clone size is listed for some rows: how often the clone was seen (once, few, many), or a class if it is expanded.

D gene: .
clone size: few
V gene: TRBV7-6
J gene: TRBJ2-3
CDR3 DNA: TGTGCCAGCAGCTCCCGTCTTACAGATACGCAGTATTTT
CDR3 protein: CASSSRLTDTQYF

D gene: TRBD1
clone size: .
V gene: TRBV4-2
J gene: TRBJ1-5
CDR3 DNA: TGTGCCAGCAGCCAAGAAGGGGACAGGGATTTCAATCAGCCCCAGCATTTT
CDR3 protein: CASSQEGDRDFNQPQHF

D gene: .
clone size: many
V gene: TRBV6-1
J gene: TRBJ2-1
CDR3 DNA: TGTGCCAGCAGTTCCGTGACACGTCCGGCCTACAATGAGCAGTTCTTC
CDR3 protein: CASSSVTRPAYNEQFF

D gene: TRBD1
clone size: many
V gene: TRBV6-1
J gene: TRBJ2-1
CDR3 DNA: TGTGCCAGCAGTTCGTGGGACAGGAGTTTCTACAATGAGCAGTTCTTC
CDR3 protein: CASSSWDRSFYNEQFF

D gene: TRBD2
clone size: many
V gene: TRBV6-1
J gene: TRBJ2-3
CDR3 DNA: TGTGCCAGCAGTGAACCGGGACTAGGCACAGATACGCAGTATTTT
CDR3 protein: CASSEPGLGTDTQYF

D gene: .
clone size: many
V gene: TRBV11-2
J gene: TRBJ2-3
CDR3 DNA: TGTGCCAGCAGCTTAGATTCGGCGATAGGCACAGATACGCAGTATTTT
CDR3 protein: CASSLDSAIGTDTQYF

D gene: .
clone size: many
V gene: TRBV28
J gene: TRBJ1-2
CDR3 DNA: TGTGCCACCAACTCGGTCCGGGTTATAGGTGGCTACACCTTC
CDR3 protein: CATNSVRVIGGYTF

D gene: .
clone size: many
V gene: TRBV3-1
J gene: TRBJ1-1
CDR3 DNA: TGTGCCAGCAGCTATAATGAATTTGAAGCTTTCTTT
CDR3 protein: CASSYNEFEAFF

D gene: .
clone size: few
V gene: TRBV19
J gene: TRBJ2-1
CDR3 DNA: TGTGCCAGTAGTATATGGGCAGTGGGGTCCTACAATGAGCAGTTCTTC
CDR3 protein: CASSIWAVGSYNEQFF

D gene: TRBD1
clone size: .
V gene: TRBV4-1
J gene: TRBJ1-3
CDR3 DNA: TGCGCCAGCAGAGACAGGGGAAGTGGAAACACCATATATTTT
CDR3 protein: CASRDRGSGNTIYF

D gene: .
clone size: few
V gene: TRBV28
J gene: TRBJ1-2
CDR3 DNA: TGTGCCAGCAGTTCCCCGAGGACGGTCTATGGCTACACCTTC
CDR3 protein: CASSSPRTVYGYTF